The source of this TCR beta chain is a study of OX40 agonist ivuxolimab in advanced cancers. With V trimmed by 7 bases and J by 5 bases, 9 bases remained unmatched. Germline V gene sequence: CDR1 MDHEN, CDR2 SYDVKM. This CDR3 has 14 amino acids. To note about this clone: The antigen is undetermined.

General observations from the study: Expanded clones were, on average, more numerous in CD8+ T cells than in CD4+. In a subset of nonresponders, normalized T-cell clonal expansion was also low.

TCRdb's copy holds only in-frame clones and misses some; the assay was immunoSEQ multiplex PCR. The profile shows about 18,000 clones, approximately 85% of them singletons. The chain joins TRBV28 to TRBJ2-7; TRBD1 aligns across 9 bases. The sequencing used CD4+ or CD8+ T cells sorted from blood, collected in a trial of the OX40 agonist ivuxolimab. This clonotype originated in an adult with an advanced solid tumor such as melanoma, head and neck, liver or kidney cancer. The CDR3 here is CASNKDRGKNEQYF. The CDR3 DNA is TGTGCCAGCAATAAAGACAGGGGGAAAAACGAGCAGTACTTC.